A single sample is the source of the 18 T cell receptor beta chains below, sequenced in a study of CD8 T cells in Susac syndrome. Reverse transcription used about 0.45 to 1 ug RNA and random hexamers. TCRdb re-derived calls from the immunoSEQ multiplex PCR reads in MiXCR, one entry per CDR3 protein. The sample has approximately 180,000 distinct CDR3 sequences; about 94% are singletons. Sequencing used CD4+ T cells from PBMCs. Receptors originate from a human donor with multiple sclerosis.

The genes are TRBV5-1 and TRBJ1-1; D gene ambiguous. The CDR3 length is 16 residues. CDR1 is SGHRS, CDR2 YFSETQ, per germline. Trimming shortened V by 4 bases and J by 0 bases, and 16 bases separated the two germline ends. CDR3 in DNA: TGCGCCAGCAGCCCGGAGCGACACGCGGTGAACACTGAAGCTTTCTTT. Translated: CASSPERHAVNTEAFF.

The chain combines TRBV30 with TRBJ1-2; 11 bases are a match to TRBD1. After removal of 8 bases from V and 2 bases from J, the junction contained 16 bases not matched to a gene. Germline-derived CDR1 and CDR2 are GTSNPN and SVGIG (reference sequence). This CDR3 is 17 amino acids long. In DNA form, the CDR3 reads TGTGCCCGGCATCCCGGGGACAGGGGGACGCTCAACTATGGCTACACCTTC. This sequence encodes CARHPGDRGTLNYGYTF.

The chain employs TRBV6-5 and TRBJ1-6; D unresolved. Germline V gene data show CDR1 as MNHEY and CDR2 as SVGAGI. V lost 0 bases and J lost 8, with 14 bases in between. The CDR3 has 16 amino acids. The CDR3 DNA follows: TGTGCCAGCAGTTACTCGAGAGGTCAGTCGTATTCACCCCTCCACTTT. It specifies CASSYSRGQSYSPLHF.

V gene TRBV29-1 combines with J gene TRBJ2-1; D perhaps matches TRBD2 (5 bases). The germline gives CDR1 SQVTM, CDR2 ANQGSEA. The CDR3 spans 12 residues. Trimming removed 4 bases at V and 6 bases at J, with 10 bases between. DNA of the CDR3: TGCAGCGTTGGACTAATCCGCAATGAGCAGTTCTTC. Translation: CSVGLIRNEQFF.

V gene TRBV4-1 combines with J gene TRBJ2-5; unclear D gene. Looked up from germline, CDR1 is MGHRA and CDR2 is YSYEKL. V lost 2 bases to trimming and J lost 2 bases, with 18 bases between them. The CDR3 is 17 residues long. The CDR3 sequence: CASSQTSNAFLQETQYF. The DNA for the CDR3 is TGCGCCAGCAGCCAAACTTCTAACGCCTTTTTACAAGAGACCCAGTACTTC.

V usage is TRBV7-9 and J usage is TRBJ1-4; D perhaps matches TRBD1 (5 bases). CDR3 length equals 14 residues. Germline V lookup: CDR1 SEHNR, CDR2 FQNEAQ (reference sequence). The V end lost 4 bases, the J end lost 8 bases, and 14 bases lay between the germline ends. The CDR3 spells CASSYRTQGEKLFF. For the CDR3, the DNA is TGTGCCAGCAGCTACCGGACCCAGGGAGAAAAACTGTTTTTT.

The rearrangement links TRBV5-4 to TRBJ2-7; 7 bases agree with TRBD1. The CDR3 is 14 residues long. V was pared by 2 bases and J by 1 base, with 3 bases of the junction left unmatched. Germline V gene lookup returns CDR1 SGHNT and CDR2 YYREEE (reference sequence). DNA of the CDR3: TGTGCCAGCAGCTTATACAGGGGTTCCTACGAGCAGTACTTC. It is translated as CASSLYRGSYEQYF.

The chain couples TRBV20-1 to TRBJ1-2; D unclear. In germline, CDR1 is DFQATT, CDR2 SNEGSKA (reference sequence). CDR3 size: 13 residues. V was clipped by 2 bases and J by 1 base, with 8 bases between them. Here the CDR3 reads CSARLGYNYGYTF. CDR3 DNA sequence: TGCAGTGCTAGATTGGGCTATAACTATGGCTACACCTTC.

This rearrangement joins TRBV3-1 to TRBJ1-2; D is unclear. The V and J ends lost 1 base and 4 bases respectively, with 13 bases between them. From germline, CDR1 is LGHDT and CDR2 YNNKEL (reference sequence). The CDR3 consists of 15 residues. The CDR3 sequence: CASSQAGPTLYGYTF. As DNA, the CDR3 is TGTGCCAGCAGCCAAGCTGGGCCAACGCTCTATGGCTACACCTTC. The complete variable domain, with remaining parts taken from reference TRBV3-1 and TRBJ1-2, reads DTAVSQTPKYLVTQMGNDKSIKCEQNLGHDTMYWYKQDSKKFLKIMFSYNNKELIINETVPNRFSPKSPDKAHLNLHINSLELGDSAVYFCASSQAGPTLYGYTFGSGTRLTVV.

The chain employs TRBV28 and TRBJ1-3; D is possibly TRBD1 (6 bases). Per the germline V gene, CDR1 is MDHEN and CDR2 is SYDVKM. Trimming removed 5 bases at V and 4 bases at J, with 9 bases between. The CDR3 has 13 residues. This chain's CDR3 is CASSGQLGNTIYF. The CDR3 nucleotides are TGTGCCAGCAGTGGACAGTTAGGAAACACCATATATTTT.

This clonotype was detected only once. The rearrangement links TRBV29-1 to TRBJ1-1; 7 nucleotides align to TRBD1. V was pared by 5 bases and J by 4 bases, with 7 bases of the junction left unmatched. This CDR3 region has 13 residues. From germline, CDR1 is SQVTM and CDR2 ANQGSEA. The CDR3 loop is CSVQRGQGTEAFF. The DNA for the CDR3 is TGCAGCGTTCAAAGGGGGCAGGGCACTGAAGCTTTCTTT. Drawing the rest from reference TRBV29-1 and TRBJ1-1, the complete variable domain is SAVISQKPSRDICQRGTSLTIQCQVDSQVTMMFWYRQQPGQSLTLIATANQGSEATYESGFVIDKFPISRPNLTFSTLTVSNMSPEDSSIYLCSVQRGQGTEAFFGQGTRLTVV.

This chain joins TRBV30 and TRBJ1-4; D may be TRBD1 (5 bases). From germline, CDR1 is GTSNPN and CDR2 SVGIG (reference sequence). V gave up 0 bases and J gave up 5 bases, with 13 bases separating them. This CDR3 has 15 amino acids. The CDR3 is CAWSVRRQLNEKLFF. The CDR3 region has the DNA TGTGCCTGGAGTGTAAGACGACAGCTCAATGAAAAACTGTTTTTT.

The V and J genes are TRBV29-1 and TRBJ2-5, with D uncertain. Trimming shortened V by 3 bases and J by 3 bases, and 11 bases separated the two germline ends. Germline V gene sequence: CDR1 SQVTM, CDR2 ANQGSEA. The CDR3 consists of 13 residues. The CDR3 DNA reads TGCAGCGTTGACCGTCAGCTGGAAGAGACCCAGTACTTC. It encodes CSVDRQLEETQYF.

The chain recombines TRBV5-1 with TRBJ1-2; 9 positions agree with TRBD1. Germline loops: CDR1 SGHRS, CDR2 YFSETQ. The CDR3 totals 15 residues. The trim removed 4 bases at V and 2 bases at J, leaving 6 bases unmatched. The CDR3 DNA is TGCGCCAGCAGCAGTCTGACAGGGGGGAACTATGGCTACACCTTC. This gives the protein CASSSLTGGNYGYTF. Supplemented by reference TRBV5-1 and TRBJ1-2, the full variable domain reads KAGVTQTPRYLIKTRGQQVTLSCSPISGHRSVSWYQQTPGQGLQFLFEYFSETQRNKGNFPGRFSGRQFSNSRSEMNVSTLELGDSALYLCASSSLTGGNYGYTFGSGTRLTVV.

The chain couples TRBV5-6 to TRBJ1-1; no clear D gene. V was trimmed by 2 bases and J by 7 bases, leaving 12 bases between them. The CDR3 is 13 residues long. Germline lookup yields CDR1 SGHDT and CDR2 YYEEEE. In nucleotides, the CDR3 is TGTGCCAGCAGCTTTGAAGGGAGAGATGAAGCTTTCTTT. Protein product: CASSFEGRDEAFF.

This chain joins TRBV7-2 and TRBJ2-7; D uncertain. V shed 2 bases and J shed 6 bases, with 8 bases lying between them. Germline V gene lookup returns CDR1 SGHTA and CDR2 FQGNSA. The CDR3 length is 12 residues. CDR3 sequence (DNA): TGTGCCAGCAGCTTATTGGGTCTCGAGCAGTACTTC. It specifies CASSLLGLEQYF.

The CDR3 reads CASSLAHTTGVGNEQFF. Written as DNA, the CDR3 is TGTGCCAGCAGCTTAGCGCATACGACAGGGGTGGGGAATGAGCAGTTCTTC. The V gene is TRBV7-9, the J gene TRBJ2-1; 8 bases are shared with TRBD1. V lost 0 bases and J lost 7; bases outside the gene matches: 11. Germline CDR1 is SEHNR and CDR2 is FQNEAQ (reference sequence). This CDR3 has 17 residues.

V usage is TRBV27 and J usage is TRBJ1-2; tentative D call: TRBD1 (5 bases). Per germline, CDR1 MNHEY and CDR2 SMNVEV (reference sequence). The V gene lost 2 bases and the J gene lost 4 bases, with 11 bases spanning the gap. The CDR3 is made up of 14 amino acids. The CDR3 bases are TGTGCCAGCAGTTTAAGGGGCCCGGTCTATGGCTACACCTTC. Protein product: CASSLRGPVYGYTF.